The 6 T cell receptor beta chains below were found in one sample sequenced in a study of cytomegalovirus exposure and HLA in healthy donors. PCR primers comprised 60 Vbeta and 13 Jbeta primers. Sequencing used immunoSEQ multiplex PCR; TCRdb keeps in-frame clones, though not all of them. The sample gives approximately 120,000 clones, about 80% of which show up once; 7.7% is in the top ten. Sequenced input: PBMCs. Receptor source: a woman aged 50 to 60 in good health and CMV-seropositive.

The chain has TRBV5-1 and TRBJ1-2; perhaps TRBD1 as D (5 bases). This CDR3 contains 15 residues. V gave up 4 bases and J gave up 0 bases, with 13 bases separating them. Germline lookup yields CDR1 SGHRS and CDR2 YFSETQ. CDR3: CASSPGGSTNYGYTF. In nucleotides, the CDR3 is TGCGCCAGCAGCCCCGGGGGGTCTACTAACTATGGCTACACCTTC.

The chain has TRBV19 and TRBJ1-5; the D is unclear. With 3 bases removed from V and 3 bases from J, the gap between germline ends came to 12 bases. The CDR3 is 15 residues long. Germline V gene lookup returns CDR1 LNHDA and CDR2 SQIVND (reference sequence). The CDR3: CASSIGHRDNQPQHF. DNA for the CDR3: TGTGCCAGTAGTATTGGCCACCGGGACAATCAGCCCCAGCATTTT.

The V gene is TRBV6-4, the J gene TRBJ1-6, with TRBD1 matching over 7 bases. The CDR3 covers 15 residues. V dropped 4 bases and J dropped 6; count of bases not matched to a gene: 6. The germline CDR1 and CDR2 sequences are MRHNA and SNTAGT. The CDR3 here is CASSVSGTANSPLHF. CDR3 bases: TGTGCCAGCAGTGTCTCCGGGACAGCTAATTCACCCCTCCACTTT.

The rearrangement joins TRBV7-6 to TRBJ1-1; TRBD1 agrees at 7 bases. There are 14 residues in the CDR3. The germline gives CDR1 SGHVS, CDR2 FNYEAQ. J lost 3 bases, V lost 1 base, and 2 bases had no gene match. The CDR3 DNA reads TGTGCCAGCAGCTTAGGCGACAGGGACACTGAAGCTTTCTTT. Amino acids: CASSLGDRDTEAFF.

The CDR3 DNA reads TGTGCCAGCAGCTTAAGGGCGGGAGATTACAATGAGCAGTTCTTC. It yields the protein CASSLRAGDYNEQFF. The chain is built from TRBV7-9 and TRBJ2-1, with 7 bases aligning to TRBD2. Germline V gene lookup returns CDR1 SEHNR and CDR2 FQNEAQ (reference sequence). With 2 bases clipped from V and 4 bases from J, the junction kept 5 bases outside the gene matches. This CDR3 contains 15 residues. Supplemented by reference TRBV7-9 and TRBJ2-1, the full variable domain reads DTGVSQNPRHKITKRGQNVTFRCDPISEHNRLYWYRQTLGQGPEFLTYFQNEAQLEKSRLLSDRFSAERPKGSFSTLEIQRTEQGDSAMYLCASSLRAGDYNEQFFGPGTRLTVL.

CDR3 region: CASSPGHSNQPQHF. The CDR3 coding sequence is TGTGCCAGCAGCCCGGGACATAGCAATCAGCCCCAGCATTTT. This chain joins TRBV7-9 and TRBJ1-5, with a weak D call TRBD1 (6 bases). The CDR3 extends over 14 amino acids. Germline CDR1 SEHNR, CDR2 FQNEAQ (reference sequence). Trimming shortened V by 5 bases and J by 0 bases, and 8 bases separated the two germline ends.